This T cell receptor beta chain was profiled in a study of T cell repertoires in cytomegalovirus infection. Study background: Indicated by public TCR beta signatures were CMV infection and matching HLA type. General study results and limits: Carriers of CMV and the relevant HLA type were discriminated by public TCR beta frequency. HLA-C-restricted, CMV-specific TCR beta clonotypes were dominant ex vivo.

The CDR3 is made up of 15 amino acids. Germline CDR1 and CDR2: DFQATT and SNEGSKA (reference sequence). The V segment lost 0 bases and the J segment 6 bases; nucleotides outside the gene matches: 9. This clonotype was recorded many times. The antigen is unknown. Via MiXCR, TCRdb re-called the reads, giving one row per CDR3 protein. This table holds about 100,000 distinct CDR3 sequences, roughly a quarter found once. The rearrangement joins TRBV20-1 to TRBJ2-7; 9 positions match TRBD2. Specimen: CD8+ T cells from PBMCs. This clonotype was obtained from a human donor in good health (CMV status not recorded). Some clones in this sample may be carry-over from other donors' samples. The DNA of the CDR3 is TGCAGTGCTAGAGACGTAGCGGGAGTAGGTGGCGAGCAGTACTTC. It is translated as CSARDVAGVGGEQYF.